A selection of T cell receptor beta chains follows, all from one sample in a study of CD8 T cells in Susac syndrome. TCRdb called the immunoSEQ multiplex PCR reads again in MiXCR, with one record for every CDR3 protein. The table has just over 150,000 distinct CDR3 sequences, about 94% seen once. Source material: CD8+ T cells from PBMCs. The receptors stem from a human donor with multiple sclerosis. The CDR3 runs from the conserved cysteine through the conserved F or W. Fields, in order: clone size, D gene, V gene, J gene, CDR3 protein, CDR3 DNA. D genes are given only for firm matches. Clone size appears in some rows only: once, few, many, or a class for an expanded clone.

>-|-|TRBV7-9|TRBJ1-2
CASTERGGAQDYGYTF
TGTGCCAGCACCGAAAGAGGGGGGGCGCAGGACTATGGCTACACCTTC
>-|-|TRBV24-1|TRBJ2-1
CATSPTGTYNEQFF
TGTGCCACCAGTCCAACAGGGACATACAATGAGCAGTTCTTC
>-|-|TRBV27|TRBJ2-1
CASSIGHEQFF
TGTGCCAGCAGTATTGGACATGAGCAGTTCTTC
>-|TRBD1|TRBV12-3/TRBV12-4|TRBJ1-2
CASSLTGAPGYTF
TGTGCCAGCAGTTTAACAGGGGCTCCTGGCTACACCTTC
>-|-|TRBV19|TRBJ1-1
CASSIKWSEAFF
TGTGCCAGTAGTATCAAGTGGAGTGAAGCTTTCTTT
>-|-|TRBV15|TRBJ2-1
CATAFFGNEQFF
TGTGCCACAGCATTTTTCGGGAATGAGCAGTTCTTC
>-|-|TRBV9|TRBJ2-7
CASSVRRNAGEQYF
TGTGCCAGCAGCGTCAGACGGAATGCCGGGGAGCAGTACTTC
>-|TRBD1|TRBV5-4|TRBJ2-3
CASSRGGNTQYF
TGTGCCAGCAGCCGAGGGGGCAACACGCAGTATTTT
>-|-|TRBV10-3|TRBJ2-3
CAISVPGGRTDTQYF
TGTGCCATCAGTGTCCCAGGGGGGCGCACAGATACGCAGTATTTT
>-|-|TRBV27|TRBJ2-3
CASSQDSPAYTDTQYF
TGTGCCAGCAGTCAGGACTCTCCGGCCTACACAGATACGCAGTATTTT
>-|TRBD1|TRBV23-1|TRBJ1-5
CALTLGDRVLHQPQHF
TGCGCGCTAACACTCGGCGACAGGGTCCTCCATCAGCCCCAGCATTTT
>-|-|TRBV13|TRBJ2-6
CASSLGLSRASGANVLTF
TGTGCCAGCAGCTTAGGCCTCAGTCGGGCCTCTGGGGCCAACGTCCTGACTTTC
>-|-|TRBV2|TRBJ1-4
CASSPVDRFKKLFF
TGTGCCAGCAGTCCGGTCGACAGGTTTAAAAAACTGTTTTTT
>-|-|TRBV6-2/TRBV6-3|TRBJ2-1
CASHIGGPFNEQFF
TGTGCCAGCCACATTGGGGGACCGTTCAATGAGCAGTTCTTC
>-|-|TRBV28|TRBJ2-5
CASSLEGDGETQYF
TGTGCCAGCAGCCTCGAGGGGGACGGGGAGACCCAGTACTTC
>once|-|TRBV7-3|TRBJ2-1
CASSLEIYNEQFF
TGTGCCAGCAGCTTGGAGATCTACAATGAGCAGTTCTTC
>-|-|TRBV29-1|TRBJ1-1
CSVDKDTEAFF
TGCAGCGTTGATAAGGACACTGAAGCTTTCTTT
>-|TRBD2|TRBV6-1|TRBJ2-7
CASSRAGTRSAYEQYF
TGTGCCAGCAGTCGCGCGGGGACTAGATCCGCCTACGAGCAGTACTTC
>-|-|TRBV4-1|TRBJ2-1
CASSQEPVMRDEQFF
TGCGCCAGCAGCCAAGAACCCGTGATGCGCGATGAGCAGTTCTTC
>-|TRBD2|TRBV28|TRBJ2-2
CASSPSGGTGELFF
TGTGCCAGCAGTCCTAGCGGGGGGACCGGGGAGCTGTTTTTT
>-|-|TRBV9|TRBJ1-2
CASSDYLNYGYTF
TGTGCCAGCAGCGACTACCTTAACTATGGCTACACCTTC
>-|-|TRBV7-9|TRBJ2-1
CASSPDRNDNEQFF
TGTGCCAGCAGTCCTGACAGAAACGACAATGAGCAGTTCTTC
>-|TRBD1|TRBV27|TRBJ1-2
CASSMDRAGYTF
TGTGCCAGCAGTATGGACAGGGCGGGCTACACCTTC
>-|-|TRBV6-5|TRBJ2-1
CASSYGGTEFF
TGTGCCAGCAGTTACGGGGGGACTGAGTTCTTC
>-|TRBD1|TRBV6-2/TRBV6-3|TRBJ1-2
CASSSRDRDRYTF
TGTGCCAGCAGTTCCCGGGACAGGGATCGCTACACCTTC
>-|TRBD1|TRBV20-1|TRBJ1-4
CSASDRVVWEKLFF
TGCAGTGCTAGTGACAGGGTCGTTTGGGAAAAACTGTTTTTT
>-|-|TRBV5-1|TRBJ2-1
CASNPARRSSYNEQFF
TGCGCCAGCAATCCCGCTAGAAGGAGCTCCTACAATGAGCAGTTCTTC
>once|TRBD1|TRBV11-1|TRBJ2-7
CASSLIQGESYEQYF
TGTGCCAGCAGCTTAATCCAGGGGGAGTCCTACGAGCAGTACTTC
>-|-|TRBV9|TRBJ2-7
CASSPDPASYEQYF
TGTGCCAGCAGCCCTGACCCGGCCTCCTACGAGCAGTACTTC
>-|-|TRBV27|TRBJ1-4
CASSLGTGGNEKLFF
TGTGCCAGCAGTTTAGGGACCGGGGGTAATGAAAAACTGTTTTTT
>-|-|TRBV30|TRBJ1-4
CAWSASGFKNEKLFF
TGTGCCTGGAGTGCCTCGGGATTTAAAAATGAAAAACTGTTTTTT
>-|TRBD2|TRBV23-1|TRBJ2-5
CASSQGLAEETQYF
TGCGCCAGCAGTCAGGGACTAGCAGAAGAGACCCAGTACTTC
>-|-|TRBV7-2|TRBJ2-1
CASSFLDNEQFF
TGTGCCAGCAGCTTTCTAGACAATGAGCAGTTCTTC
>-|-|TRBV30|TRBJ1-6
CAWSRSYNSPLHF
TGTGCCTGGAGTCGCTCCTATAATTCACCCCTCCACTTT
>-|-|TRBV28|TRBJ1-2
CASSLSTGNSGYTF
TGTGCCAGCAGTTTGTCCACAGGCAATTCTGGCTACACCTTC
>-|TRBD1|TRBV29-1|TRBJ2-7
CSATVVGDRALYEQYF
TGCAGCGCCACGGTGGTGGGGGACAGGGCCCTCTACGAGCAGTACTTC
>few|-|TRBV29-1|TRBJ1-1
CSVGRDTEAFF
TGCAGCGTTGGCCGAGACACTGAAGCTTTCTTT
>-|-|TRBV19|TRBJ1-1
CASSIAPNTEAFF
TGTGCCAGTAGTATAGCTCCTAACACTGAAGCTTTCTTT
>-|-|TRBV7-9|TRBJ2-5
CASGTGYQETQYF
TGTGCCTCTGGCACGGGGTACCAAGAGACCCAGTACTTC
>-|-|TRBV7-6|TRBJ2-2
CASSYEGGPGELFF
TGTGCCAGCAGCTACGAGGGGGGTCCCGGGGAGCTGTTTTTT
>few|-|TRBV20-1|TRBJ1-1
CSARELNTEAFF
TGCAGTGCTCGAGAGCTGAACACTGAAGCTTTCTTT
>-|-|TRBV30|TRBJ2-6
CACYEGVERRGGANVLTF
TGTGCCTGCTACGAGGGAGTCGAGAGAAGGGGAGGGGCCAACGTCCTGACTTTC
>-|-|TRBV20-1|TRBJ2-7
CSAGMPTAFSYEQYF
TGCAGTGCTGGAATGCCGACCGCGTTCTCCTACGAGCAGTACTTC
>-|-|TRBV2|TRBJ2-1
CASYGGGNEQFF
TGTGCCAGCTACGGAGGGGGCAATGAGCAGTTCTTC
>-|TRBD1|TRBV12-3/TRBV12-4|TRBJ1-2
CASNFGTGGRGYTF
TGTGCCAGCAATTTCGGGACAGGGGGCCGTGGCTACACCTTC
>-|-|TRBV6-5|TRBJ1-4
CASSQVTGMEKLFF
TGTGCCAGCAGTCAAGTAACAGGGATGGAAAAACTGTTTTTT
>-|TRBD2|TRBV6-2/TRBV6-3|TRBJ2-7
CASCQRGANYEQYF
TGTGCCAGCTGCCAGCGGGGGGCAAACTACGAGCAGTACTTC
>-|-|TRBV11-2|TRBJ2-2
CASRGASVPNTGELFF
TGTGCCAGCCGCGGGGCTAGCGTACCGAACACCGGGGAGCTGTTTTTT
>-|TRBD1|TRBV3-1|TRBJ1-4
CASSQWPGGASNEKLFF
TGTGCCAGCAGCCAATGGCCAGGGGGCGCGTCTAATGAAAAACTGTTTTTT
>-|-|TRBV6-5|TRBJ1-1
CASSPDSGNTEAFF
TGTGCCAGCAGTCCCGACAGCGGCAACACTGAAGCTTTCTTT
>-|-|TRBV12-3/TRBV12-4|TRBJ2-7
CASSFRQGREQYF
TGTGCCAGCAGTTTTAGGCAGGGAAGGGAGCAGTACTTC
>-|-|TRBV7-9|TRBJ2-3
CASSAEYTQYF
TGTGCCAGCAGCGCCGAGTATACGCAGTATTTT
>-|-|TRBV11-2|TRBJ2-3
CASSLPDTQYF
TGTGCCAGCAGCTTACCAGATACGCAGTATTTT
>-|-|TRBV9|TRBJ2-3
CASGEAVGVTDTQYF
TGTGCCAGCGGAGAGGCGGTAGGGGTCACAGATACGCAGTATTTT
>-|-|TRBV9|TRBJ1-3
CASSVTGRGGNTIYF
TGTGCCAGCAGCGTAACAGGGCGAGGTGGAAACACCATATATTTT
>-|-|TRBV6-2/TRBV6-3|TRBJ1-5
CASNPGTINQPQHF
TGTGCCAGCAACCCCGGGACGATCAATCAGCCCCAGCATTTT
>-|-|TRBV27|TRBJ2-7
CASSHRGAGAYEQYF
TGTGCCAGCAGTCACCGGGGGGCAGGAGCCTACGAGCAGTACTTC
>-|TRBD2|TRBV12-3/TRBV12-4|TRBJ2-1
CASSFSSGGYNEQFF
TGTGCCAGCAGTTTTTCTAGCGGGGGGTACAATGAGCAGTTCTTC